Each of the 13 T cell receptor beta chains below was sequenced from the same sample in a study of blood T cell repertoires in COVID-19. Profiled with immunoSEQ multiplex PCR; TCRdb holds only in-frame clones, not every one. The sample carries hundreds of thousands of clones, 88% recorded once. Sequencing was done on a sample of peripheral blood. These receptors were collected from a woman aged 65 to 85 with COVID-19, enrolled during active disease.

The chain carries TRBV19 and TRBJ1-5, with a tentative D call TRBD1 (6 bases). The CDR3 is 13 residues long. Deletions cut 6 bases from V and 6 bases from J, with 12 bases between. Per germline, CDR1 LNHDA and CDR2 SQIVND (reference sequence). CDR3 sequence (DNA): TGTGCCAGTAGACCCACAGGGATTCAGCCCCAGCATTTT. Its translation is CASRPTGIQPQHF.

The gene calls are TRBV5-6 and TRBJ2-2, with D perhaps TRBD1 (6 bases). CDR1 SGHDT and CDR2 YYEEEE come from the germline V gene. Deletions cut 4 bases from V and 4 bases from J, with 11 bases between. This CDR3 region has 14 residues. Written as DNA, the CDR3 is TGTGCCAGCAGCCCAGGACAGCCCACCGGGGAGCTGTTTTTT. As protein: CASSPGQPTGELFF.

The gene calls are TRBV9 and TRBJ1-1; TRBD1 matches 8 bases. V lost 4 bases, J lost 2 bases, and 7 bases stayed unmatched. This CDR3 contains 15 residues. Germline V gene data show CDR1 as SGDLS and CDR2 as YYNGEE. The CDR3 DNA reads TGTGCCAGCAGCCGGGGAACAGGGGGTAACACTGAAGCTTTCTTT. As protein: CASSRGTGGNTEAFF.

The gene calls are TRBV4-1 and TRBJ2-7; D might be TRBD2 (5 bases). Trimming stripped 3 bases from V and 6 bases from J, with 12 bases between. The CDR3 has 13 residues. CDR1 MGHRA and CDR2 YSYEKL come from the germline V gene. The CDR3: CASSHPAGGEQYF. The CDR3 DNA reads TGCGCCAGCAGCCATCCCGCCGGAGGCGAGCAGTACTTC.

In its sample, this clone was seen a few times. This rearrangement joins TRBV12-3 or TRBV12-4 to TRBJ1-1; D uncertain. The CDR3 has 12 amino acids. Trimming cost V 3 bases and J 2 bases, with 4 bases left between them. In nucleotides, the CDR3 is TGTGCCAGCAGTTTCAGTAACACTGAAGCTTTCTTT. It yields the protein CASSFSNTEAFF.

The chain is built from TRBV7-9 and TRBJ2-7; D is ambiguous. Per the germline V gene, CDR1 is SEHNR and CDR2 is FQNEAQ (reference sequence). This CDR3 is 13 amino acids long. The germline V and J ends were trimmed by 6 bases and 0 bases, with 9 bases remaining between them. In DNA form, the CDR3 reads TGTGCCAGCAGGCCAGACACCTCCTACGAGCAGTACTTC. This translates into CASRPDTSYEQYF.

This clone was recorded once. V usage is TRBV6-6 and J usage is TRBJ2-2; maybe TRBD1 (6 bases). Germline loops: CDR1 MNHNY, CDR2 SVGAGI (reference sequence). V shed 8 bases and J shed 1 base, with 14 bases lying between them. CDR3 length equals 15 residues. The DNA for the CDR3 is TGTGCCAGCCTTCGGGGACACCGGAACACCGGGGAGCTGTTTTTT. Amino acids: CASLRGHRNTGELFF.

The chain recombines TRBV6-1 with TRBJ2-3; TRBD2 aligns across 15 bases. CDR1 is MNHNS, CDR2 SASEGT, per germline. The CDR3 has 17 residues. V gave up 4 bases and J gave up 3 bases; unmatched junction bases: 5. The CDR3 sequence is CASSGTSGGGQTDTQYF. Written as DNA, the CDR3 is TGTGCCAGCAGTGGGACTAGCGGGGGGGGCCAGACAGATACGCAGTATTTT.

The chain combines TRBV10-1 with TRBJ2-7, with D perhaps matching TRBD2 (5 bases). CDR3 size: 15 residues. The germline V and J ends were trimmed by 2 bases and 4 bases, with 15 bases remaining between them. Germline lookup yields CDR1 WNHNN and CDR2 SYGVQD (reference sequence). This chain's CDR3 is CASSEGDEGFYEQYF. The CDR3 DNA reads as TGCGCCAGCAGTGAGGGGGATGAGGGATTTTACGAGCAGTACTTC.

The chain joins TRBV2 to TRBJ1-3, with TRBD1 matching 8 bases. V trimming: 10 bases; J trimming: 7 bases; junction bases outside the gene matches: 9. The germline V gene encodes CDR1 SNHLY and CDR2 FYNNEI. The CDR3 spans 13 residues. The CDR3: CATSDRARNTIYF. CDR3 coding DNA: TGTGCCACTTCGGACAGGGCAAGGAACACCATATATTTT.

The chain joins TRBV5-6 to TRBJ1-2, with no clear D. Germline lookup yields CDR1 SGHDT and CDR2 YYEEEE. V lost 2 bases and J 3 bases, leaving 5 bases between the germline ends. This CDR3 has 12 amino acids. Here the CDR3 reads CASSFQDYGYTF. In DNA form, the CDR3 reads TGTGCCAGCAGCTTTCAGGACTATGGCTACACCTTC. Full variable domain (rest looked up from reference TRBV5-6 and TRBJ1-2): DAGVTQSPTHLIKTRGQQVTLRCSPKSGHDTVSWYQQALGQGPQFIFQYYEEEERQRGNFPDRFSGHQFPNYSSELNVNALLLGDSALYLCASSFQDYGYTFGSGTRLTVV.

The chain recombines TRBV6-5 with TRBJ1-2; 9 bases match TRBD1. The CDR3 contains 14 residues. Trimming removed 5 bases from V and 5 bases from J; junction bases left unmatched: 6. Germline CDR1 MNHEY, CDR2 SVGAGI. Written as DNA, the CDR3 is TGTGCCAGCAGTCGACAGGGGGGCTTGTATGGCTACACCTTC. Its translation: CASSRQGGLYGYTF.

V usage is TRBV7-9 and J usage is TRBJ2-3; TRBD1 matches at 11 bases. The CDR3 runs to 15 residues. In germline, CDR1 is SEHNR, CDR2 FQNEAQ (reference sequence). V dropped 5 bases and J dropped 5; count of bases not matched to a gene: 6. Here the CDR3 reads CASSARDRGKDTQYF. The DNA for the CDR3 is TGTGCCAGCAGCGCCCGGGACAGGGGGAAAGATACGCAGTATTTT.